These T cell receptor beta chains were read from a single sample in a study of Ad26.COV2.S vaccination and SARS-CoV-2 variants. Some clones are missing from TCRdb's copy, which holds only in-frame ones; the method was immunoSEQ multiplex PCR. The sample includes hundreds of thousands of clones, 80% to 95% of them seen just once. The input for sequencing was peripheral blood, taken in a trial of Ad26.COV2.S vaccine versus placebo. The origin of the receptors is a person between 18 and 60 years old who received the Ad26.COV2.S COVID-19 vaccine or a placebo. Both conserved end residues are part of each CDR3. Each record gives: J gene, clone size, D gene, V gene, CDR3 DNA, CDR3 protein. D genes are given only for firm matches. Expanded clones are given a class, and other clones once, few, many or no size at all.

>TRBJ1-1|.|.|TRBV6-1
TGTGCCAGCAGTGAATACTCCCCGGGAGCCCGAGAAGCTTTCTTT
CASSEYSPGAREAFF
>TRBJ2-3|.|.|TRBV30
TGTGCCTGGACAAGGGTTGGCCCAGATACGCAGTATTTT
CAWTRVGPDTQYF
>TRBJ1-2|.|TRBD1|TRBV20-1
TGCAGTGCTAGTACCGGACAGGGGATAGGCTACACCTTC
CSASTGQGIGYTF
>TRBJ2-1|.|.|TRBV19
TGTGCCAGTAGGACAATCGGTGAGCAGTTCTTC
CASRTIGEQFF
>TRBJ1-6|once|TRBD1|TRBV6-2/TRBV6-3
TGTGCCAGCAGCAGACAGGGGATGGTCCCCTATAATTCACCCCTCCACTTT
CASSRQGMVPYNSPLHF
>TRBJ1-5|few|.|TRBV5-1
TGCGCCAGCAGCTTGGGGGGTCAGTCGAACAATCAGCCCCAGCATTTT
CASSLGGQSNNQPQHF
>TRBJ2-3|.|TRBD2|TRBV2
TGTGCCAGCAAGCCTAGCGGGGGTACAGATACGCAGTATTTT
CASKPSGGTDTQYF
>TRBJ2-2|.|.|TRBV7-6
TGTGCCAGCACCGCAACAGCTCTGTCCGGGGAGCTGTTTTTT
CASTATALSGELFF
>TRBJ1-1|.|.|TRBV7-2
TGTGCCAGCAGCTTAAGTTCCACTGAAGCTTTCTTT
CASSLSSTEAFF
>TRBJ2-3|.|.|TRBV2
TGTGCCAGCAGTGAAGCGGCGACCCCGACTACTTTCACAGATACGCAGTATTTT
CASSEAATPTTFTDTQYF
>TRBJ2-1|.|.|TRBV10-1
TGCGCCAGCAGTCCAGACTACGCCAGCTCCTACAATGAGCAGTTCTTC
CASSPDYASSYNEQFF
>TRBJ1-2|once|.|TRBV21-1
TGTGCCAGCAGCAATCCTTGGACAGGGGATTCGGCTAACTATGGCTACACCTTC
CASSNPWTGDSANYGYTF
>TRBJ1-5|.|.|TRBV4-3
TGCGCCAGCAGCCAAGATCTTAATCGGTTCACCGAGAATCAGCCCCAGCATTTT
CASSQDLNRFTENQPQHF
>TRBJ1-5|.|.|TRBV7-6
TGTGCCAGCAGCTCCTTTCATGGGGATAGCAATCAGCCCCAGCATTTT
CASSSFHGDSNQPQHF
>TRBJ2-2|.|TRBD1|TRBV2
TGTGCCAGCAGCCGACAGGGGACCGCGAACACCGGGGAGCTGTTTTTT
CASSRQGTANTGELFF
>TRBJ2-7|.|TRBD1|TRBV19
TGTGCCAGTAGTATGACAGGGGGTCCCTTCTACGAGCAGTACTTC
CASSMTGGPFYEQYF
>TRBJ2-2|once|.|TRBV9
TGTGCCAGCAGCGTAGTAGCCGGGGGAGGCCAGGAGCTGTTTTTT
CASSVVAGGGQELFF
>TRBJ2-2|few|.|TRBV5-4
TGTGCCAGCAGCACGAACACCGGGGAGCTGTTTTTT
CASSTNTGELFF
>TRBJ2-7|.|TRBD1|TRBV6-5
TGTGCCAGCGGACAGGGGTTGGAGCAGTACTTC
CASGQGLEQYF
>TRBJ2-7|.|.|TRBV15
TGTGCCACCAGGGGTACAGGGAACTCCTACGAGCAGTACTTC
CATRGTGNSYEQYF
>TRBJ1-1|.|.|TRBV27
TGTGCCAGCACGGGGGCCGGATGGAACACTGAAGCTTTCTTT
CASTGAGWNTEAFF
>TRBJ2-7|.|.|TRBV4-3
TGCGCCAGCAGCCAAGACAGGGCCTACGAGCAGTACTTC
CASSQDRAYEQYF
>TRBJ2-2|.|.|TRBV5-1
TGCGCCAGCAGCTTGGATGGGGGATCCGGGGAGCTGTTTTTT
CASSLDGGSGELFF
>TRBJ2-2|.|.|TRBV6-2/TRBV6-3
TGTGCCAGCACCCCGTGGAGTGGGGAGCTGTTTTTT
CASTPWSGELFF
>TRBJ2-7|.|TRBD2|TRBV11-2
TGTGCCAGCAGCCAAGCCAGGACTAGCGGGGCCTACGAGCAGTACTTC
CASSQARTSGAYEQYF
>TRBJ2-7|.|TRBD1|TRBV7-9
TGTGCCAGCAGCTCATGGGACAGCCCCTACGAGCAGTACTTC
CASSSWDSPYEQYF
>TRBJ2-7|.|.|TRBV15
TGTGCCACCAGCAGAGAACAGGGTGGGACCTACGAGCAGTACTTC
CATSREQGGTYEQYF
>TRBJ1-1|.|.|TRBV12-5
TGTGCTAGTGGAACAGTGGGCCGAGCTTTCTTT
CASGTVGRAFF